The sequence of this TCR beta chain was determined in a study of Graves' ophthalmopathy and Graves' hyperthyroidism. Study details: Ahead of any treatment, peripheral blood was obtained at the initial diagnosis.

This clonotype was picked up many times. RNA transcripts were the source from which TCR beta CDR3 regions were amplified. Scientists carried out first-round RT-PCR using HTBI primers and then a second-round multiplex PCR. Each CDR3 protein gets one entry after TCRdb re-called the multiplex PCR reads with MiXCR. The sample comprises about 700,000 distinct CDR3 sequences, about two fifths of which are singletons, and about 3.3% rests with the top ten. This receptor was obtained from an adult man with Graves' ophthalmopathy. The specimen was peripheral blood.

Here the CDR3 reads CSASSQAATNQPQHF. CDR3 nucleotides: TGCAGTGCTAGTTCTCAGGCCGCGACCAATCAGCCCCAGCATTTT. J is TRBJ1-5 and V is TRBV20-1; no reliable D call. V gave up 3 bases and J gave up 3 bases, with 15 bases separating them. The CDR3 is 15 amino acids. Per the germline V gene, CDR1 is DFQATT and CDR2 is SNEGSKA (reference sequence).